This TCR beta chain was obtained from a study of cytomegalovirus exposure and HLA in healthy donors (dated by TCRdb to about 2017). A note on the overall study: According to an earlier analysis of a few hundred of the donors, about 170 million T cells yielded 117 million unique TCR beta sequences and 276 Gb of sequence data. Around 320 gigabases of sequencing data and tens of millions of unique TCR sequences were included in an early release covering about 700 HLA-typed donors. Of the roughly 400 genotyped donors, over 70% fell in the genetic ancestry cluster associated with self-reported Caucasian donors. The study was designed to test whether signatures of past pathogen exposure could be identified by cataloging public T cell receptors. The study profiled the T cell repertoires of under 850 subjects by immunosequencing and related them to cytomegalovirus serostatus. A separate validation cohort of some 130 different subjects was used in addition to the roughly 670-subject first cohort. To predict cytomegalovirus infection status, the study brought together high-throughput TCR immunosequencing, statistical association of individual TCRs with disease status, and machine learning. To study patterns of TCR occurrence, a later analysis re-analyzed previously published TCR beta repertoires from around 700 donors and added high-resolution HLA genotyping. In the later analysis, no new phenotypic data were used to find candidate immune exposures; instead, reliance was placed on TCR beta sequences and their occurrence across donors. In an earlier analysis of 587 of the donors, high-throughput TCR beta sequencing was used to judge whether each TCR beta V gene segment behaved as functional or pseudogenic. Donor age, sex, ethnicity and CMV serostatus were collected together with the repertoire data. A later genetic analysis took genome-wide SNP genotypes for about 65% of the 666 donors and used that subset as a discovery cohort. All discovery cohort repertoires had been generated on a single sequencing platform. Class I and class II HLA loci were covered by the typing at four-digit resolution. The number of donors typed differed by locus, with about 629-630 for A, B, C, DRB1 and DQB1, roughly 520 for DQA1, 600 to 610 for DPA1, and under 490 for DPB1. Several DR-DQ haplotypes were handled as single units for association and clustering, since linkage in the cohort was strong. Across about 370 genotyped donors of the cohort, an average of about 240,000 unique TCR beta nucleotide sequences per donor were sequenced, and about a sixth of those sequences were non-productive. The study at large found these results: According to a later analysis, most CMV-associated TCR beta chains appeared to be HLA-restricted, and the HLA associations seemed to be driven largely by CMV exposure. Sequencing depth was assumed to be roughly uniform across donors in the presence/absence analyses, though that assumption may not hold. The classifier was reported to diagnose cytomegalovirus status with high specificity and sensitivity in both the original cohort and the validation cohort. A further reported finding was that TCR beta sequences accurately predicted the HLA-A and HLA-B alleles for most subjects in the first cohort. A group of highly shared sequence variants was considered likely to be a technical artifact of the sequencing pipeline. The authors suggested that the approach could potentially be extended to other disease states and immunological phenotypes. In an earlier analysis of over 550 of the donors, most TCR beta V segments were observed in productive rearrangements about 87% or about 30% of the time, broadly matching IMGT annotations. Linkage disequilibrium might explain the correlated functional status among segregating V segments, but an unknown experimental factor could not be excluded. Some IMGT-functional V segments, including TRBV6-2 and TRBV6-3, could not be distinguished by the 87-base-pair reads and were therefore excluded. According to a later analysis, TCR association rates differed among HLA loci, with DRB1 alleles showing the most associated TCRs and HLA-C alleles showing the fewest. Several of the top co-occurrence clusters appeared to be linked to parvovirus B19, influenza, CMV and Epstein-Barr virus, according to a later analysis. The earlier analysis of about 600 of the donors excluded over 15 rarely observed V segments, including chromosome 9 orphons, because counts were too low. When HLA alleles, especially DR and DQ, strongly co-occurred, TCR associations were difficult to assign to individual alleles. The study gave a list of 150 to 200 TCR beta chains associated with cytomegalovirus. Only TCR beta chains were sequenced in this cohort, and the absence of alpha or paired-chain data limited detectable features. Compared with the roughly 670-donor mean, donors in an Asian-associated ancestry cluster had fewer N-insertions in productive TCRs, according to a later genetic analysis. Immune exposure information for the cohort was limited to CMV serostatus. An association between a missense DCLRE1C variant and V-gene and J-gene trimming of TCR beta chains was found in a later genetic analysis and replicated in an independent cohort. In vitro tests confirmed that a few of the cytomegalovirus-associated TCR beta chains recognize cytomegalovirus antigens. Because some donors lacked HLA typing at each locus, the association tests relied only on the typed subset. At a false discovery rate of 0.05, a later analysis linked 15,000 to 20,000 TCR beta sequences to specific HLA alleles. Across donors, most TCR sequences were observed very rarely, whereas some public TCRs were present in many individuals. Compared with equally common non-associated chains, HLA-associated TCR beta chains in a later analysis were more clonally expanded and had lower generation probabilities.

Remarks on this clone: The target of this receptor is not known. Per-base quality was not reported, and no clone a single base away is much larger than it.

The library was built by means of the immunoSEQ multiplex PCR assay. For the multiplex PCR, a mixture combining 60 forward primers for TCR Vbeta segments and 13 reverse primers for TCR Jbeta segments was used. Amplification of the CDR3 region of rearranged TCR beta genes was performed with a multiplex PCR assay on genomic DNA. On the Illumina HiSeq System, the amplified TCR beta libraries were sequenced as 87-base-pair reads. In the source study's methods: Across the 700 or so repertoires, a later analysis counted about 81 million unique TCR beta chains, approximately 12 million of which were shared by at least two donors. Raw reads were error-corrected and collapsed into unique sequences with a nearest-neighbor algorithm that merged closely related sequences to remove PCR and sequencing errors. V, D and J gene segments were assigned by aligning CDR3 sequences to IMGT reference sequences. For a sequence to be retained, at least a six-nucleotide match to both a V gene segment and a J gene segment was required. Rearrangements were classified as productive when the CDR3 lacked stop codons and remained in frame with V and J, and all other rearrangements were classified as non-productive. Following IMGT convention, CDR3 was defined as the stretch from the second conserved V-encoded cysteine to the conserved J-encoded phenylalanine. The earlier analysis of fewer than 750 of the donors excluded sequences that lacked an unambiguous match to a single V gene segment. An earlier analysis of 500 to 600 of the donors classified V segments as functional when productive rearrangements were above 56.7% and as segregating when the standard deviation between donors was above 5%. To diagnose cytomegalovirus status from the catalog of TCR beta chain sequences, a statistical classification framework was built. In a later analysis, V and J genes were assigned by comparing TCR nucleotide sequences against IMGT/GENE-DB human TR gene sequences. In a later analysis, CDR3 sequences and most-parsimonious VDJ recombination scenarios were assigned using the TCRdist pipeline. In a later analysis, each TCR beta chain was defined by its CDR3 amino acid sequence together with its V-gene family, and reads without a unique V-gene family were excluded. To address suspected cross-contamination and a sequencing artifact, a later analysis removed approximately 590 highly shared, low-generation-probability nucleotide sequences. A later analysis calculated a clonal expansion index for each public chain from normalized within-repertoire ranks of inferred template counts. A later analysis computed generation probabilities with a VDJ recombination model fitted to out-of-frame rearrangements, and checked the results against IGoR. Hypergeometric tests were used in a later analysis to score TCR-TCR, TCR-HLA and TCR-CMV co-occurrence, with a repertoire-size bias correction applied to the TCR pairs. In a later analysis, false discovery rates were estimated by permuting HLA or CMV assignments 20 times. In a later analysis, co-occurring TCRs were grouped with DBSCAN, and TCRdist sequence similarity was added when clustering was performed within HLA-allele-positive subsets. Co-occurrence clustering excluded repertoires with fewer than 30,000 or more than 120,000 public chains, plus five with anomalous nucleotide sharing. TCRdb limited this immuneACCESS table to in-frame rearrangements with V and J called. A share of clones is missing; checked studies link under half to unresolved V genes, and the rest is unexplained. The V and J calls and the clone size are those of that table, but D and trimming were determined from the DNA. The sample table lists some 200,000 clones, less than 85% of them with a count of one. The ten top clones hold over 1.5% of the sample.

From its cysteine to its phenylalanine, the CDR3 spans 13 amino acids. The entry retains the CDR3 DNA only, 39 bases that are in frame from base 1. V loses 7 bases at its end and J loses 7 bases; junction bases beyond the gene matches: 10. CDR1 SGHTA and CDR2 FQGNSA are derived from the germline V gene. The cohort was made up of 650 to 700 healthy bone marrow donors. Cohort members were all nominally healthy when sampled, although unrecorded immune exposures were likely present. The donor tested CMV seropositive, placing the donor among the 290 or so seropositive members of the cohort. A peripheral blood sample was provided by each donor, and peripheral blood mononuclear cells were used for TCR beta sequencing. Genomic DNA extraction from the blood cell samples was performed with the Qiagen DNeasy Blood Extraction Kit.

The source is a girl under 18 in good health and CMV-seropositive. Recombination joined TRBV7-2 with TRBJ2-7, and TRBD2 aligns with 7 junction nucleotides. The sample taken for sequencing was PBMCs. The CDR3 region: CASKGGGSGEQYF. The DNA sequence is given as TGTGCCAGCAAGGGCGGCGGTAGCGGGGAGCAGTACTTC.